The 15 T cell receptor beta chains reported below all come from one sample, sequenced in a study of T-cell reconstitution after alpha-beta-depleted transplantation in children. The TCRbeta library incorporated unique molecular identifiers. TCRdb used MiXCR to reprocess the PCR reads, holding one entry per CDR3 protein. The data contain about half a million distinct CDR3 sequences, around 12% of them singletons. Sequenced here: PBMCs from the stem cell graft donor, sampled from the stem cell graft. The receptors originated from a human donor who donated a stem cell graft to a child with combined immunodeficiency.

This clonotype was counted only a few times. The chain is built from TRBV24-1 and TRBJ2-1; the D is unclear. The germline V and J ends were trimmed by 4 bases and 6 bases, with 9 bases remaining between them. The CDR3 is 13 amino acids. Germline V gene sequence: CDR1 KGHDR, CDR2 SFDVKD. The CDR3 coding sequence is TGTGCCACCAGTGAGAACGTGTTCAATGAGCAGTTCTTC. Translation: CATSENVFNEQFF.

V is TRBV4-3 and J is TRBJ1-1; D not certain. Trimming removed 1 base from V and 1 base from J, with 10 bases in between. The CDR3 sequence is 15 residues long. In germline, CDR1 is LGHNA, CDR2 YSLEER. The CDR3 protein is CASSQGGWGNTEAFF. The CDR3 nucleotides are TGCGCCAGCAGCCAAGGAGGGTGGGGGAACACTGAAGCTTTCTTT.

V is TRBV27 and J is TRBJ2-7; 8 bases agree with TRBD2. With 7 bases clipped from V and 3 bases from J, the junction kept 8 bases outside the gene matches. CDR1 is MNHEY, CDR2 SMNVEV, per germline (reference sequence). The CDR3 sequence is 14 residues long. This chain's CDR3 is CASKQTSAVYEQYF. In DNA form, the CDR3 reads TGTGCCAGCAAACAGACTAGCGCTGTCTACGAGCAGTACTTC.

In DNA, the CDR3 is TGCAGTGCTAGAGCCAAGGCTCGGGGGCCCCAGCATTTT. Its translation is CSARAKARGPQHF. The rearrangement links TRBV20-1 to TRBJ1-5; D ambiguous. The V and J ends lost 1 base and 9 bases respectively, with 13 bases between them. The CDR3 runs to 13 residues. Germline V CDR1 and CDR2: DFQATT, SNEGSKA (reference sequence).

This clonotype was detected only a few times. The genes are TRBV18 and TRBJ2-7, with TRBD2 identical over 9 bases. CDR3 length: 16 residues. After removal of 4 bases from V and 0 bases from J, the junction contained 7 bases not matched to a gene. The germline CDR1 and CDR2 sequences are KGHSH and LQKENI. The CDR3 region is CASSHRTSASSYEQYF. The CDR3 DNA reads TGTGCCAGCTCACACCGGACTAGCGCGAGCTCCTACGAGCAGTACTTC.

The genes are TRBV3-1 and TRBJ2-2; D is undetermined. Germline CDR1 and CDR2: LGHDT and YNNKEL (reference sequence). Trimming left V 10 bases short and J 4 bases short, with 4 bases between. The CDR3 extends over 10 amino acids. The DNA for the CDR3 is TGTGCCACAGGCACCGGGGAGCTGTTTTTT. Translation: CATGTGELFF.

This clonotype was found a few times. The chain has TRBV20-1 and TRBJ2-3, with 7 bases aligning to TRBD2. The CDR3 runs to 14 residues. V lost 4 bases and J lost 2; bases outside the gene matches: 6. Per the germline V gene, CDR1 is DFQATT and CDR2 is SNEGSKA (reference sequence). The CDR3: CSAIRGGATDTQYF. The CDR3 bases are TGCAGTGCTATTAGGGGAGGGGCCACAGATACGCAGTATTTT.

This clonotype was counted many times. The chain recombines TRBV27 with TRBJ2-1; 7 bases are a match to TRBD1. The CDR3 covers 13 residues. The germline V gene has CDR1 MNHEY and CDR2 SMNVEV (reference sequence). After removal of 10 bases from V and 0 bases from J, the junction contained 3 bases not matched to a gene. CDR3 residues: CATGDSSYNEQFF. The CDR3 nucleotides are TGTGCCACAGGGGACAGCTCCTACAATGAGCAGTTCTTC.

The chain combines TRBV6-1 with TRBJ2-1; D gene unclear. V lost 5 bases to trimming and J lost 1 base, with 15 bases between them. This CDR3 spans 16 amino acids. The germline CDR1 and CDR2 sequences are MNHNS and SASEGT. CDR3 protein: CASSPTSDSSYNEQFF. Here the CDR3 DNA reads TGTGCCAGCAGTCCTACAAGCGATAGTTCCTACAATGAGCAGTTCTTC.

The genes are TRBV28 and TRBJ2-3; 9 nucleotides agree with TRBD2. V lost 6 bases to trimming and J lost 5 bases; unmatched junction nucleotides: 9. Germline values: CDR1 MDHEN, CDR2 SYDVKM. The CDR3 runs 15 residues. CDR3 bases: TGTGCCAGCAGGTTCTGGCGGGGGGGCCTAGATACGCAGTATTTT. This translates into CASRFWRGGLDTQYF.

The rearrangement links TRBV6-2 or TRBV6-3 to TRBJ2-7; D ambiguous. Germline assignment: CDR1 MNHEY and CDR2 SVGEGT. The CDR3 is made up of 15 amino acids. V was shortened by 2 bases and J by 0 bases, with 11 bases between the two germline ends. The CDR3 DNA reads TGTGCCAGCAGTTACCCAACCAGGAGCTCCTACGAGCAGTACTTC. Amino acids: CASSYPTRSSYEQYF.

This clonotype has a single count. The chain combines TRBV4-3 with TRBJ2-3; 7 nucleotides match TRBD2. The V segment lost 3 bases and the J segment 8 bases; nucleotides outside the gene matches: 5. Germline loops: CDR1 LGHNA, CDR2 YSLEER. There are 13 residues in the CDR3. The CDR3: CASSHGLAATQYF. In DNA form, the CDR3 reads TGCGCCAGCAGCCACGGTCTAGCGGCTACGCAGTATTTT.

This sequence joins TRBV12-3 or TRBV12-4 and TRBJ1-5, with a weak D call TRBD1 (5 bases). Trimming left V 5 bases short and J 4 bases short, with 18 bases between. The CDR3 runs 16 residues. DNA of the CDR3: TGTGCCAGCAGTCGTCTCGGGACCGGTGAAAATCAGCCCCAGCATTTT. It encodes CASSRLGTGENQPQHF.

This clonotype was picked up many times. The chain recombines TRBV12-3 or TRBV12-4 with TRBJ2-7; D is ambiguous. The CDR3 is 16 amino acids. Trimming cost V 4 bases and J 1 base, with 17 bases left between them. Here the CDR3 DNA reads TGTGCCAGCAGTTCCTACACCGTCTACGGTTCCTACGAGCAGTACTTC. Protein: CASSSYTVYGSYEQYF.

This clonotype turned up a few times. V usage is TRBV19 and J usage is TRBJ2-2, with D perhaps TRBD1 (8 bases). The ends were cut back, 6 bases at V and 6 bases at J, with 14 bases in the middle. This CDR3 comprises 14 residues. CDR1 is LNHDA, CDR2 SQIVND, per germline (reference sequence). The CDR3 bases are TGTGCCAGTAGAAGTACAGGGGGGGCCGGGGAGCTGTTTTTT. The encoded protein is CASRSTGGAGELFF.